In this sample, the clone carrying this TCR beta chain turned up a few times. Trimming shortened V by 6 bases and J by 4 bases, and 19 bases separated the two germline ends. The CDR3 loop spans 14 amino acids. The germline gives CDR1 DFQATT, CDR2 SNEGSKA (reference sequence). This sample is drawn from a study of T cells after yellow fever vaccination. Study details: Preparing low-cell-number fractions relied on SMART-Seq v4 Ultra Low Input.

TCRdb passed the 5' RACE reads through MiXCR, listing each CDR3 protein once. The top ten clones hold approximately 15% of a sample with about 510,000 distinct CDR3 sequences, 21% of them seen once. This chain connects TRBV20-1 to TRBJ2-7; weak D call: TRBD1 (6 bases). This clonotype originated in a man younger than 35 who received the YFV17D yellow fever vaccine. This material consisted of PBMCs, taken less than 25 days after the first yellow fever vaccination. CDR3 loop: CSASNLGHLYEQYV. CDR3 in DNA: TGCAGTGCCTCGAACCTGGGACACCTATACGAGCAGTACGTC.